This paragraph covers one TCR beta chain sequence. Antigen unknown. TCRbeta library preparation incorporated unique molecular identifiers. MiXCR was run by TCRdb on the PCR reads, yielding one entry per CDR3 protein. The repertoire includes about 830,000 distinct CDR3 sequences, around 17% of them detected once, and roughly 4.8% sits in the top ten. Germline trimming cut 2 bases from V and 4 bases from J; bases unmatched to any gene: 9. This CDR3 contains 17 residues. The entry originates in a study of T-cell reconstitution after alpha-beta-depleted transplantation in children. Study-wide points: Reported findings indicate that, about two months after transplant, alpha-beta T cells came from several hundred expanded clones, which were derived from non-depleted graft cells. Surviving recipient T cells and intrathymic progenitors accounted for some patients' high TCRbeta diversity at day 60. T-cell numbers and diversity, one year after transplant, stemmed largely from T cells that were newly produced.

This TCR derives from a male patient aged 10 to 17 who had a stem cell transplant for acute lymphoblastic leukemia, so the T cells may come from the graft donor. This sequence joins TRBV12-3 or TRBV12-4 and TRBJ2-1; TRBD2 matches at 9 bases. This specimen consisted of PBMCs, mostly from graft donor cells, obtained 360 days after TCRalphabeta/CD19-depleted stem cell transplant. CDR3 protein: CASSLTTLAGVYNEQFF. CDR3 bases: TGTGCCAGCAGTTTAACCACCTTAGCGGGAGTTTACAATGAGCAGTTCTTC.